These 25 T cell receptor beta chains share one sample of origin, sequenced in a study of T cells in Graves' hyperthyroidism and ophthalmopathy. RNA transcripts gave rise to amplified TCR beta CDR3 regions. The HTBI primer set was used in a first-round RT-PCR of the TCR CDR3. TCRdb processed the multiplex PCR reads anew with MiXCR; each CDR3 protein has one entry. Of roughly 800,000 distinct CDR3 sequences in the sample, 38% were seen once. Sequences were obtained from blood. The source is a man aged 18-30 years with Graves' hyperthyroidism.

As to this clonotype: Mismatch with germline at one junction end may stem from a read error. The chain is built from TRBV24-1 and TRBJ2-7; 7 nucleotides line up with TRBD2. Germline V gene lookup returns CDR1 KGHDR and CDR2 SFDVKD. The CDR3 runs to 15 residues. CDR3 coding DNA: TGTGCCAGCAGTTTACTCGGGAGGCAGTCCTACGAGCAGTACTTC. Translating it yields CASSLLGRQSYEQYF.

The table lists this clonotype with a few counts. The chain has TRBV7-9 and TRBJ2-7, with TRBD1 identical over 9 bases. The germline V gene encodes CDR1 SEHNR and CDR2 FQNEAQ (reference sequence). The J segment lost 4 bases and the V segment lost 5 bases, leaving 6 bases of the junction unmatched. This CDR3 spans 14 amino acids. CDR3 coding DNA: TGTGCCAGCAGCAACCCCGGGACAGGGTACGAGCAGTACTTC. Translation gives CASSNPGTGYEQYF.

To note about this clonotype: The missing conserved phenylalanine or tryptophan at the end of this CDR3 makes a read error likely. V gene TRBV5-4 combines with J gene TRBJ2-5; D uncertain. V was shortened by 6 bases and J by 3 bases, with 12 bases between the two germline ends. The length of the CDR3 is 13 residues. Germline CDR1 is SGHNT and CDR2 is YYREEE (reference sequence). CDR3 sequence reads: CASMLIRKETQYL. CDR3 DNA sequence: TGTGCCAGCATGCTAATCCGGAAAGAGACCCAGTACCTC.

In its sample, this clonotype was seen many times. The chain links TRBV19 to TRBJ1-1; possible D gene TRBD1, 6 bases. Trimming pared 4 bases from V and 4 bases from J, leaving 10 bases between. The germline gives CDR1 LNHDA, CDR2 SQIVND (reference sequence). This CDR3 has 13 amino acids. The CDR3 nucleotides are TGTGCCAGTAGTACAGGGGAGGGCACTGAAGCTTTCTTT. Protein product: CASSTGEGTEAFF. Supplemented by reference TRBV19 and TRBJ1-1, the full variable domain reads DGGITQSPKYLFRKEGQNVTLSCEQNLNHDAMYWYRQDPGQGLRLIYYSQIVNDFQKGDIAEGYSVSREKKESFPLTVTSAQKNPTAFYLCASSTGEGTEAFFGQGTRLTVV.

V usage is TRBV10-3 and J usage is TRBJ1-2, with a weak D call TRBD1 (6 bases). Trimming removed 5 bases from V and 2 bases from J, with 12 bases in between. CDR1 ENHRY and CDR2 SYGVKD come from the germline V gene. This CDR3 spans 14 amino acids. CDR3 in amino acids: CAISKPGTNYGYTF. CDR3 nucleotide sequence: TGTGCCATCAGTAAGCCCGGGACAAACTATGGCTACACCTTC.

This chain connects TRBV12-3 or TRBV12-4 to TRBJ1-4; D remains ambiguous. The CDR3 length is 14 residues. V shed 6 bases and J shed 3 bases, with 11 bases lying between them. The CDR3 DNA reads TGTGCCAGCAGCTGGGTGGGATCTAATGAAAAACTGTTTTTT. It encodes CASSWVGSNEKLFF.

The chain joins TRBV4-1 to TRBJ1-2; 7 bases fit TRBD1. CDR1 is MGHRA and CDR2 is YSYEKL in the germline V gene. V was clipped by 0 bases and J by 5 bases; unmatched bases: 6. CDR3 length equals 15 residues. In nucleotides, the CDR3 is TGCGCCAGCAGCCAAGAGTACAGGGGAAATTATGGCTACACCTTC. It is translated as CASSQEYRGNYGYTF.

Concerning this clonotype itself: A much larger clone lies a single base off, so this may be a read error. Written as DNA, the CDR3 is TGTGCCAGCAGCTTTACACCGGGACAGGACTATGGCTACACCTTC. Protein: CASSFTPGQDYGYTF. The chain has TRBV7-9 and TRBJ1-2; the match to TRBD1 covers 8 bases. This CDR3 spans 15 amino acids. CDR1 and CDR2 from the germline V gene are SEHNR and FQNEAQ (reference sequence). V gave up 3 bases and J gave up 3 bases; unmatched junction bases: 6. The whole variable domain, filled in from reference TRBV7-9 and TRBJ1-2, reads DTGVSQNPRHKITKRGQNVTFRCDPISEHNRLYWYRQTLGQGPEFLTYFQNEAQLEKSRLLSDRFSAERPKGSFSTLEIQRTEQGDSAMYLCASSFTPGQDYGYTFGSGTRLTVV.

At least ten counts were recorded for this clonotype. As DNA, the CDR3 is TGTGCCAGCAGCCTCCGGGACGCTGCCTACGAGCAGTACTTC. Its translation: CASSLRDAAYEQYF. The rearrangement joins TRBV13 to TRBJ2-7; D may correspond to TRBD1 or TRBD2 (5 bases each). In germline, CDR1 is PRHDT, CDR2 FYEKMQ (reference sequence). This CDR3 is built from 14 residues. The germline V and J ends were trimmed by 5 bases and 2 bases, with 13 bases remaining between them. The whole variable domain, filled in from reference TRBV13 and TRBJ2-7, reads AAGVIQSPRHLIKEKRETATLKCYPIPRHDTVYWYQQGPGQDPQFLISFYEKMQSDKGSIPDRFSAQQFSDYHSELNMSSLELGDSALYFCASSLRDAAYEQYFGPGTRLTVT.

J is TRBJ1-1 and V is TRBV29-1, with TRBD1 matching over 7 bases. The germline V gene encodes CDR1 SQVTM and CDR2 ANQGSEA. Unmatched junction bases numbered 9, after V lost 3 bases and J lost 5 bases. The CDR3 extends over 14 amino acids. The CDR3 region has the DNA TGCAGCGTTGAGACAGGGAAGGGGAAGACTGAAGCTTTCTTT. It encodes CSVETGKGKTEAFF. The full variable domain, completed using reference TRBV29-1 and TRBJ1-1, is SAVISQKPSRDICQRGTSLTIQCQVDSQVTMMFWYRQQPGQSLTLIATANQGSEATYESGFVIDKFPISRPNLTFSTLTVSNMSPEDSSIYLCSVETGKGKTEAFFGQGTRLTVV.

This chain uses TRBV24-1 with TRBJ1-2; unclear D gene. The CDR3 sequence is 12 residues long. Trimming removed 11 bases at V and 8 bases at J, with 17 bases between. CDR1 is KGHDR and CDR2 is SFDVKD in the germline V gene. The CDR3 nucleotides read TGTGCCAGCAGAATGACCGCGGGGGGCTACACCTTC. Translation: CASRMTAGGYTF.

The rearrangement links TRBV20-1 to TRBJ2-7; possibly TRBD1 or TRBD2 for D (6 bases each). This CDR3 has 14 amino acids. V shed 1 base and J shed 4 bases, with 14 bases lying between them. CDR1 and CDR2 from the germline V gene are DFQATT and SNEGSKA (reference sequence). CDR3 in DNA: TGCAGTGCTAGAGGATGGGGGGCGTTGTACGAGCAGTACTTC. Encoded protein: CSARGWGALYEQYF.

This clonotype was observed a single time. The CDR3 nucleotides are TGTGCCAGCAGTGCCAGACTAGCGGGAGAAGCCGGGGAGCTGTTTTTT. It specifies CASSARLAGEAGELFF. V gene TRBV2 combines with J gene TRBJ2-2; TRBD2 matches 12 bases. The CDR3 runs to 16 residues. Germline V lookup: CDR1 SNHLY, CDR2 FYNNEI. V lost 4 bases, J lost 6 bases, and 6 bases stayed unmatched.

This clonotype occurred many times. The J gene is TRBJ2-7, the V gene TRBV2, with D perhaps TRBD1 or TRBD2 (5 bases each). CDR1 is SNHLY and CDR2 is FYNNEI in the germline V gene. The CDR3 is 13 amino acids. Between the trimmed V and J ends, which lost 7 bases and 7 bases, there was a span of 17 bases. The CDR3 DNA follows: TGTGCCAGCAACCCAGAGAGGGGACGAGAGCAGTACTTC. Its protein is CASNPERGREQYF.

This chain connects TRBV9 to TRBJ1-2, with 8 bases identical to TRBD1. V gave up 4 bases and J gave up 1 base; unmatched junction bases: 6. This CDR3 region has 15 residues. Germline lookup yields CDR1 SGDLS and CDR2 YYNGEE. The CDR3 sequence: CASSQGDRLNYGYTF. The CDR3 DNA reads as TGTGCCAGCAGCCAAGGGGACAGGCTTAACTATGGCTACACCTTC.

In regard to this clonotype: A much larger clone differs from this one at a single base, so this may be a read error. The chain has TRBV29-1 and TRBJ2-5; tentatively, D is TRBD1 or TRBD2 (5 bases each). Looked up from germline, CDR1 is SQVTM and CDR2 is ANQGSEA. The CDR3 runs 14 residues. The CDR3 sequence: CSAEGPTYQGTQYF. DNA of the CDR3: TGCAGCGCCGAGGGACCTACGTACCAAGGGACCCAGTACTTC.

The chain joins TRBV6-2 or TRBV6-3 to TRBJ1-1; 11 bases are shared with TRBD1. The CDR3 loop spans 15 amino acids. The V gene's germline CDR1 is MNHEY and CDR2 SVGEGT. Here the CDR3 DNA reads TGTGCTAAACGCCGGGACAGGGGGGATGTGGCTGAAGCTTTCTTT. The encoded protein is CAKRRDRGDVAEAFF.

With respect to this clonotype: A much bigger clone sits one base away, suggesting this may be a read error. The J gene is TRBJ1-5, the V gene TRBV19, with D tentatively TRBD1 (5 bases). The germline V and J ends were trimmed by 8 bases and 0 bases, with 14 bases remaining between them. From germline, CDR1 is LNHDA and CDR2 SQIVND (reference sequence). The CDR3 runs 15 residues. CDR3 protein: CASGPGLYSNQPQHF. The DNA for the CDR3 is TGTGCCAGTGGGCCGGGACTATATAGCAATCAGCCCCAGCATTTT.

The chain has TRBV19 and TRBJ2-6; possible D gene TRBD2, 6 bases. Deletions cut 6 bases from V and 4 bases from J, with 13 bases between. The CDR3 contains 15 residues. CDR1 and CDR2 from the germline V gene are LNHDA and SQIVND (reference sequence). Here the CDR3 DNA reads TGTGCCAGTAGACCGAGCGGGCGCGGGGCCAACGTCCTGACTTTC. Amino acid sequence: CASRPSGRGANVLTF.

This clonotype was recorded many times. The J gene is TRBJ1-5, the V gene TRBV29-1, with D unclear. The germline V and J ends were trimmed by 6 bases and 2 bases, with 11 bases remaining between them. CDR1 SQVTM and CDR2 ANQGSEA come from the germline V gene. The CDR3 consists of 13 residues. Here the CDR3 reads CSVQDSGNQPQHF. Here the CDR3 DNA reads TGCAGCGTCCAGGATAGTGGCAATCAGCCCCAGCATTTT.

J is TRBJ1-1 and V is TRBV5-1; D remains ambiguous. The CDR3 is 14 amino acids. V was clipped by 0 bases and J by 6 bases, with 12 bases between them. Germline CDR1 and CDR2: SGHRS and YFSETQ. The CDR3 DNA reads TGCGCCAGCAGCTTGGGGGCCCTCCAGGCTGAAGCTTTCTTT. Its translation is CASSLGALQAEAFF.

The genes are TRBV19 and TRBJ1-1; D not certain. Trimming took 1 base from V and 3 from J, leaving 6 bases between them. This CDR3 is 13 amino acids long. Looked up from germline, CDR1 is LNHDA and CDR2 is SQIVND (reference sequence). CDR3 nucleotide sequence: TGTGCCAGTAGTATAGCCGGGTACACTGAAGCTTTCTTT. Encoded protein: CASSIAGYTEAFF.

This clonotype was counted many times. The rearrangement links TRBV7-9 to TRBJ2-7; D perhaps matches TRBD1 (5 bases). Germline CDR1 is SEHNR and CDR2 is FQNEAQ (reference sequence). The V gene lost 6 bases and the J gene lost 0 bases, with 6 bases spanning the gap. The CDR3 covers 12 residues. The CDR3 loop reads CASSRGSYEQYF. In DNA form, the CDR3 reads TGTGCCAGCAGTAGGGGCTCCTACGAGCAGTACTTC.

Comments on this clonotype: This could be a read error, since a much larger clone is one nucleotide away. The gene calls are TRBV15 and TRBJ2-5; 9 nucleotides match TRBD2. Germline loops: CDR1 LNHNV, CDR2 YYDKDF (reference sequence). Unmatched junction bases numbered 5, after V lost 2 bases and J lost 4 bases. This CDR3 comprises 15 residues. The CDR3 DNA is TGTGCCACCAGCAGAAATAGCGGGAGCGCAGAGACCCAGTACTTC. Translated, it gives CATSRNSGSAETQYF.

Note on this clonotype: A clone one base away is much larger, so this may be a read error. The chain joins TRBV2 to TRBJ1-2; D call uncertain. The germline gives CDR1 SNHLY, CDR2 FYNNEI. The CDR3 contains 14 residues. V was pared by 3 bases and J by 2 bases, with 10 bases between. CDR3 nucleotide sequence: TGTGCCAGCAGTGACGATGGTTACAACTATGGCTACACCTTC. Amino acid sequence: CASSDDGYNYGYTF.